The 11 T cell receptor beta chains given below trace back to one sample, sequenced in a study of cytomegalovirus exposure and HLA in healthy donors. Amplification used 60 Vbeta primers and 13 Jbeta primers. Sequenced by immunoSEQ multiplex PCR; TCRdb stores in-frame clones only, minus some. Counted here are about 85,000 clones, around 77% occurring once; the ten biggest clones make up about 2.1%. The sample taken for sequencing was PBMCs. The receptors were sampled from a boy younger than 18 in good health and CMV-seronegative.

The chain recombines TRBV28 with TRBJ1-2; TRBD1 is a possible D gene (5 bases). The CDR3 has 15 residues. Deletions cut 2 bases from V and 4 bases from J, with 14 bases between. Per the germline V gene, CDR1 is MDHEN and CDR2 is SYDVKM. The CDR3 region is CASSLIQAFPYGYTF. The CDR3 DNA follows: TGTGCCAGCAGTTTAATACAGGCCTTCCCCTATGGCTACACCTTC.

This clone was recorded only once. This chain joins TRBV4-3 and TRBJ2-6, with 11 nucleotides matching TRBD1. V was clipped by 3 bases and J by 0 bases; unmatched bases: 7. The CDR3 has 19 amino acids. CDR1 and CDR2 from the germline V gene are LGHNA and YSLEER. The DNA for the CDR3 is TGCGCCAGCAGCCAGGAGATAGGGACAGGGGGCTCTGGGGCCAACGTCCTGACTTTC. It is translated as CASSQEIGTGGSGANVLTF.

J is TRBJ1-1 and V is TRBV11-2; tentatively, D is TRBD1 (6 bases). The germline V gene has CDR1 SGHAT and CDR2 FQNNGV. The CDR3 runs 15 residues. V shed 6 bases and J shed 1 base, with 15 bases lying between them. The CDR3 reads CASRTWRGRNTEAFF. For the CDR3, the DNA is TGTGCCAGCAGGACCTGGCGGGGGCGGAACACTGAAGCTTTCTTT.

The gene calls are TRBV4-1 and TRBJ1-2; a weak D match, TRBD1 (5 bases). Trimming removed 4 bases from V and 2 bases from J, with 14 bases in between. The CDR3 runs to 15 residues. Per the germline V gene, CDR1 is MGHRA and CDR2 is YSYEKL. This CDR3 reads CASSPPGGGNYGYTF. The CDR3 region has the DNA TGCGCCAGCAGCCCCCCGGGGGGGGGAAACTATGGCTACACCTTC.

The chain carries TRBV7-9 and TRBJ1-1; 7 bases are a match to TRBD1. Germline V CDR1 and CDR2: SEHNR, FQNEAQ (reference sequence). The V segment lost 5 bases and the J segment 0 bases; nucleotides outside the gene matches: 9. The CDR3 is made up of 16 amino acids. CDR3 nucleotides: TGTGCCAGCAGCCCATCCCACGGGACAGTGAACACTGAAGCTTTCTTT. Translation gives CASSPSHGTVNTEAFF.

The chain links TRBV7-9 to TRBJ2-1, with 8 bases lining up with TRBD1. The V and J ends lost 3 bases and 3 bases, in that order; junction bases with no gene match: 10. This CDR3 has 17 residues. Germline loops: CDR1 SEHNR, CDR2 FQNEAQ (reference sequence). The CDR3, as DNA: TGTGCCAGCAGCTTTTTCACCCAGGGGGCTTTCTACAATGAGCAGTTCTTC. It codes for CASSFFTQGAFYNEQFF.

CDR3 amino acids: CASSPGTSGSYEQFF. The DNA of the CDR3 is TGTGCCAGCAGCCCGGGGACTAGCGGGAGCTATGAGCAGTTCTTC. V and J are TRBV6-5 and TRBJ2-1; TRBD2 matches at 14 bases. The CDR3 sequence is 15 residues long. Germline values: CDR1 MNHEY, CDR2 SVGAGI. The V segment lost 6 bases and the J segment 8 bases; nucleotides outside the gene matches: 6.

This chain uses TRBV6-1 with TRBJ1-1; D perhaps matches TRBD1 (6 bases). CDR1 and CDR2 from the germline V gene are MNHNS and SASEGT. Trimming removed 3 bases from V and 1 base from J, with 15 bases in between. The CDR3 runs to 16 residues. The chain's CDR3 is CASSEIAGVPNTEAFF. The DNA for the CDR3 is TGTGCCAGCAGTGAGATCGCAGGGGTACCGAACACTGAAGCTTTCTTT.

This clone was detected a few times. This sequence joins TRBV5-8 and TRBJ2-7, with 7 bases matching TRBD1. Germline V gives CDR1 SGHTS, CDR2 YDEGEE. The J segment lost 3 bases and the V segment lost 2 bases, leaving 2 bases of the junction unmatched. The CDR3 totals 13 residues. As DNA, the CDR3 is TGTGCCAGCAGCTTCCGGGACAGCTACGAGCAGTACTTC. Encoded protein: CASSFRDSYEQYF.

Only one count was recorded for this clone. V is TRBV10-3 and J is TRBJ2-7; TRBD2 matches 16 bases. The V and J ends lost 6 bases and 5 bases, in that order; junction bases with no gene match: 4. The length of the CDR3 is 15 residues. Germline CDR1 and CDR2: ENHRY and SYGVKD. The CDR3, as DNA: TGTGCCATCAGGGGACTAGCGGGAGGGCTCGACGAGCAGTACTTC. Its protein is CAIRGLAGGLDEQYF.

This chain links TRBV11-2 with TRBJ2-7, with a weak D call TRBD1 (5 bases). The length of the CDR3 is 15 residues. Germline values: CDR1 SGHAT, CDR2 FQNNGV. Between the trimmed V and J ends, which lost 1 base and 2 bases, there was a span of 12 bases. The CDR3 region is CASSLAPGKAYEQYF. The CDR3 DNA reads TGTGCCAGCAGCTTAGCGCCAGGGAAGGCCTACGAGCAGTACTTC. Complete variable domain (other parts from reference TRBV11-2 and TRBJ2-7): EAGVAQSPRYKIIEKRQSVAFWCNPISGHATLYWYQQILGQGPKLLIQFQNNGVVDDSQLPKDRFSAERLKGVDSTLKIQPAKLEDSAVYLCASSLAPGKAYEQYFGPGTRLTVT.